Below, 6 T cell receptor beta chains from the same sample are listed, as sequenced in a study of cytomegalovirus exposure and HLA in healthy donors. Produced via immunoSEQ multiplex PCR; TCRdb's table is partial and in-frame only. Counted here are 60,000 to 65,000 clones, 90% to 96% occurring once; the ten biggest clones make up 0.9% to 1.5%. Sequenced sample: PBMCs. These TCRs come from a woman in her late teens or twenties in good health and CMV-seronegative.

The chain couples TRBV5-8 to TRBJ2-1, with D possibly TRBD1 on 6 matching bases. Per the germline V gene, CDR1 is SGHTS and CDR2 is YDEGEE. The CDR3 covers 13 residues. V was shortened by 0 bases and J by 6 bases, with 7 bases between the two germline ends. CDR3 coding DNA: TGTGCCAGCAGCTTGGCAGGGGTCAATGAGCAGTTCTTC. Translated: CASSLAGVNEQFF.

The CDR3 coding sequence is TGTGCCAGCAGTCCCATGGTAGTTCCAGATACGCAGTATTTT. Translation: CASSPMVVPDTQYF. The rearrangement joins TRBV27 to TRBJ2-3; no definite D call. The V and J ends lost 5 bases and 4 bases respectively, with 13 bases between them. The CDR3 is 14 amino acids. Germline values: CDR1 MNHEY, CDR2 SMNVEV (reference sequence).

The J gene is TRBJ1-5, the V gene TRBV18; TRBD1 matches 8 bases. Germline CDR1 reads KGHSH; CDR2 reads LQKENI. V was pared by 6 bases and J by 0 bases, with 10 bases of the junction left unmatched. CDR3 length equals 17 residues. The CDR3 protein is CASSLGQEDYSNQPQHF. The CDR3 DNA reads TGTGCCAGCTCCCTGGGACAGGAGGATTATAGCAATCAGCCCCAGCATTTT.

In its sample, this clone was seen once. CDR3 region: CASSHGLVGTDTQYF. The CDR3 DNA reads as TGTGCCAGCTCCCATGGACTAGTCGGCACAGATACGCAGTATTTT. V and J are TRBV18 and TRBJ2-3, with 7 bases that match TRBD2. The CDR3 totals 15 residues. The V gene end was trimmed by 6 bases and the J gene end by 1 base; junction bases not matched to a gene: 7. The germline gives CDR1 KGHSH, CDR2 LQKENI. The variable domain in full, with the rest retrieved from reference TRBV18 and TRBJ2-3, is NAGVMQNPRHLVRRRGQEARLRCSPMKGHSHVYWYRQLPEEGLKFMVYLQKENIIDESGMPKERFSAEFPKEGPSILRIQQVVRGDSAAYFCASSHGLVGTDTQYFGPGTRLTVL.

The gene calls are TRBV30 and TRBJ2-2; 8 bases match TRBD1. The CDR3 is 19 residues long. The germline CDR1 and CDR2 sequences are GTSNPN and SVGIG (reference sequence). Germline trimming cut 2 bases from V and 5 bases from J; bases unmatched to any gene: 19. CDR3 sequence: CAWSSLPRDRWAPTGELFF. In DNA form, the CDR3 reads TGTGCCTGGAGTTCCCTACCCCGGGACAGGTGGGCCCCAACCGGGGAGCTGTTTTTT. The full variable domain, in which reference TRBV30 and TRBJ2-2 provide the parts outside the CDR3, is SQTIHQWPATLVQPVGSPLSLECTVEGTSNPNLYWYRQAAGRGLQLLFYSVGIGQISSEVPQNLSASRPQDRQFILSSKKLLLSDSGFYLCAWSSLPRDRWAPTGELFFGEGSRLTVL.

The chain carries TRBV11-1 and TRBJ2-1; D call uncertain. The CDR3 sequence is 13 residues long. Germline CDR1 and CDR2: SGHAT and FQDESV (reference sequence). Trimming left V 5 bases short and J 9 bases short, with 14 bases between. CDR3 DNA: TGTGCCAGCAGCCCCACCCCAGGTGGTGAGCAGTTCTTC. Residues: CASSPTPGGEQFF.